What follows describes a single T cell receptor beta chain. These data come from a study of blood T cell repertoires in COVID-19. Study information: Material from acute and convalescent COVID-19 was sourced from the United States, Italy and Spain. T cells, B-cell-depleted T cells, or PBMCs provided the cDNA or gDNA that served as material.

CDR3 size: 17 residues. V was shortened by 5 bases and J by 7 bases, with 26 bases between the two germline ends. The germline V gene has CDR1 SGHAT and CDR2 FQNNGV. As processed by the authors: Amplified reference gene primers provided the basis for estimating nucleated cell counts. Assay used: immunoSEQ multiplex PCR; TCRdb lists only in-frame clones, some missing. V, J and clone size are those of that table, while D and trimming were read from the DNA. The sample has about 260,000 clones, about 86% seen once. The V and J genes are TRBV11-2 and TRBJ1-2; a possible D gene is TRBD1 (5 bases). The sample was peripheral blood. The receptor was derived from a young man with active or convalescent COVID-19. The CDR3 DNA reads TGTGCCAGCAGCCATAAAATAGGGGAGGGGCTAAGCGGTGGCTACACCTTC. It yields the protein CASSHKIGEGLSGGYTF.